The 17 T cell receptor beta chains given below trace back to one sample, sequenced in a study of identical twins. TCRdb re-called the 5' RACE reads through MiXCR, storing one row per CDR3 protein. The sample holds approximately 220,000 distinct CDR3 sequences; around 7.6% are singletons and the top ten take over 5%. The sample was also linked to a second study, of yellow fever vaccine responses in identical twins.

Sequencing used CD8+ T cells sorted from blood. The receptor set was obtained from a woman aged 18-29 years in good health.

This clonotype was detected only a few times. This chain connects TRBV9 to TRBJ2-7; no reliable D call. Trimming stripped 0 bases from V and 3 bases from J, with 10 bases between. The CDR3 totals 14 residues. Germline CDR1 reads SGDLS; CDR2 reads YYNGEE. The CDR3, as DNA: TGTGCCAGCAGCGTAGGGAGCAACGACTACGAGCAGTACGTC. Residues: CASSVGSNDYEQYV.

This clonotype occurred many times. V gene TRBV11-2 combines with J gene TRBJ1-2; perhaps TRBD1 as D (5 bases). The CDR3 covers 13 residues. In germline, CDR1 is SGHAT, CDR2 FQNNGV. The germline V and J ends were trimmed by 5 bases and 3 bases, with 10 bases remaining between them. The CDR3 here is CASSLGTDYGYTF. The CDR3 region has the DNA TGTGCCAGCAGCCTTGGGACGGACTATGGCTACACCTTC.

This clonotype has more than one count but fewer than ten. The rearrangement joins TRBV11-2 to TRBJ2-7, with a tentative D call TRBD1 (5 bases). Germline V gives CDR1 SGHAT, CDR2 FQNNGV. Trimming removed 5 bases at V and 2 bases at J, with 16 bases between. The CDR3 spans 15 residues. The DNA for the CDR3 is TGTGCCAGCAGCCCCAGGGCAGTTACCGCCTACGAGCAGTACTTC. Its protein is CASSPRAVTAYEQYF.

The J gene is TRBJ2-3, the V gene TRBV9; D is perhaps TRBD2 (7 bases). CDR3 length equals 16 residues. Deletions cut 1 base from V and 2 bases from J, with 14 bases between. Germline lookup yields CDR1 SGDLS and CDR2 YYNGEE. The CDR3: CASSVKGGGTTDTQYF. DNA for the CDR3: TGTGCCAGCAGCGTAAAGGGGGGGGGAACCACAGATACGCAGTATTTT.

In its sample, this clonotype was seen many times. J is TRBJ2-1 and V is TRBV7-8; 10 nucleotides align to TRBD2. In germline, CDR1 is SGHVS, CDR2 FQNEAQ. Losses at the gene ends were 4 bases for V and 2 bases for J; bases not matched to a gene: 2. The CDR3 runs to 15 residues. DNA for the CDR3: TGTGCCAGCAGCTCCCTAGCGGGGGCCTACAATGAGCAGTTCTTC. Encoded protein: CASSSLAGAYNEQFF.

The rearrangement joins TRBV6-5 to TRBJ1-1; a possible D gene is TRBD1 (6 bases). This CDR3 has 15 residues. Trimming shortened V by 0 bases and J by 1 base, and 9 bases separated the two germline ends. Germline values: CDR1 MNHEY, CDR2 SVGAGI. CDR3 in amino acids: CASSYSPGQNTEAFF. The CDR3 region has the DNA TGTGCCAGCAGTTACTCCCCGGGACAGAACACTGAAGCTTTCTTT.

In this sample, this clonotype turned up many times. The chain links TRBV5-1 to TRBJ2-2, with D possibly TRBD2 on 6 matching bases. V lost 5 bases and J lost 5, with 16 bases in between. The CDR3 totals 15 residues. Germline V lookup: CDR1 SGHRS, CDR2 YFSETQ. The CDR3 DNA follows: TGCGCCAGCAGGGTAGCGGTACCTCGGACCGGGGAGCTGTTTTTT. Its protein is CASRVAVPRTGELFF.

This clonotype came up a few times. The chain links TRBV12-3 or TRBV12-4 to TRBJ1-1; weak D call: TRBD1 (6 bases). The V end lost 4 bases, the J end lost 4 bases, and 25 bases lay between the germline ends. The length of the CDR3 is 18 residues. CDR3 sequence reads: CASSCFPPRGIHPTEAFF. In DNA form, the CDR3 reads TGTGCCAGCAGTTGTTTCCCCCCTAGGGGGATACACCCCACTGAAGCTTTCTTT.

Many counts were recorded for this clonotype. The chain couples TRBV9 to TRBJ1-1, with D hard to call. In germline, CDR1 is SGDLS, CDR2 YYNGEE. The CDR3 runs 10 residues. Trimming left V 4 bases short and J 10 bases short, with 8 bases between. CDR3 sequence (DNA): TGTGCCAGCAGCCCCCTTGGAGCTTTCTTT. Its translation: CASSPLGAFF.

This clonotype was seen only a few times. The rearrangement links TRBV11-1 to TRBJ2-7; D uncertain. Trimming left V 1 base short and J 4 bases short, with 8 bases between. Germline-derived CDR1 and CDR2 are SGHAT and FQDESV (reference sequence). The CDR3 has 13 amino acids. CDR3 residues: CASSLGHQYEQYV. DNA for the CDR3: TGTGCCAGCAGCTTAGGGCACCAATACGAGCAGTACGTC.

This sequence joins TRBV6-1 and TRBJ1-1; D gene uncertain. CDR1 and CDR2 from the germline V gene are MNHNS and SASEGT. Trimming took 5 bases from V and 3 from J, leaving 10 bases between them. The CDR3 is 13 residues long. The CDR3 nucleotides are TGTGCCAGCAGTCTTGGGAGCCACACTGAAGCTTTCTTT. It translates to CASSLGSHTEAFF.

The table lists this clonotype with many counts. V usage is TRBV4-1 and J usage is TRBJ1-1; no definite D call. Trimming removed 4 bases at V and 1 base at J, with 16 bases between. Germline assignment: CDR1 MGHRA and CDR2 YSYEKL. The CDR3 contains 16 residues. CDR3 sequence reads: CASSPSGTEKNTEAFF. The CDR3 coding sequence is TGCGCCAGCAGCCCCTCCGGAACAGAGAAGAACACTGAAGCTTTCTTT.

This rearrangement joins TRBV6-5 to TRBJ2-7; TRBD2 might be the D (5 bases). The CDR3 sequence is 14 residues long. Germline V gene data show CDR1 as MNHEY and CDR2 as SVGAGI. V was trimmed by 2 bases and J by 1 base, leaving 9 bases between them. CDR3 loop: CASSYLRESYEQYF. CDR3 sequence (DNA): TGTGCCAGCAGTTACCTACGGGAATCCTACGAGCAGTACTTC.

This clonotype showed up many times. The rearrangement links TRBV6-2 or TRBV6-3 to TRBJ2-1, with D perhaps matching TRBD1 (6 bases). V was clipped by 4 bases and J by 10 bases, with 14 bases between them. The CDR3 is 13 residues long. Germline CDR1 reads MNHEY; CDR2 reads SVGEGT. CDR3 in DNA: TGTGCCAGCAGTTTGGGCCCCGGGACAGAGCAGTTCTTC. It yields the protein CASSLGPGTEQFF.

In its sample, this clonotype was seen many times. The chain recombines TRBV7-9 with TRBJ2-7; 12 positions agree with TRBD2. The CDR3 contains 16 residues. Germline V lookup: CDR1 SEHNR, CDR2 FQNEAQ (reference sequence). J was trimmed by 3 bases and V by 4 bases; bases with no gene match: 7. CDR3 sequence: CASSSYKTSGSYEQYF. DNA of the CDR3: TGTGCCAGCAGCTCCTATAAGACTAGCGGGAGCTACGAGCAGTACTTC.

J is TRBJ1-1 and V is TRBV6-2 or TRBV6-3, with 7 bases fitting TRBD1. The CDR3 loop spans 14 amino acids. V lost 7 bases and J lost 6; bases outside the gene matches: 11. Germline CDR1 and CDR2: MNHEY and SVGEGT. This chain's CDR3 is CASNAPGQDSEAFF. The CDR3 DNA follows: TGTGCCAGCAACGCCCCAGGACAGGACTCTGAAGCTTTCTTT.

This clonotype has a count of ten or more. The CDR3 DNA reads TGTGCCAGCAGTTTTACCAGGGGCACCTATGGCTACACCTTC. Protein sequence: CASSFTRGTYGYTF. The chain joins TRBV12-3 or TRBV12-4 to TRBJ1-2; TRBD1 might be the D (6 bases). V shed 3 bases and J shed 4 bases, with 12 bases lying between them. There are 14 residues in the CDR3.